This T cell receptor beta chain was captured by sequencing in a study of blood T cell repertoires in COVID-19. Study context: COVID-19 samples from acute and convalescent phases originated in the United States, Italy and Spain. T cells, B-cell-depleted T cells, or PBMCs supplied cDNA or gDNA.

Study processing details: Quantification of nucleated cells was approximated via reference gene primer amplification. This table comes from immunoSEQ multiplex PCR, and its TCRdb copy is limited to in-frame clones, with some not included. V and J calls and clone size are as listed in that table; D and trimming were resolved from the DNA. Of around 130,000 clones in the sample, roughly 90% were seen once. Trimming pared 1 base from V and 3 bases from J, leaving 16 bases between. This CDR3 is built from 16 residues. From germline, CDR1 is SGHTA and CDR2 FQGNSA. The sequencing sample was made of peripheral blood. This chain joins TRBV7-2 and TRBJ2-7; no definite D call. The clonotype was recovered from a man between 65 and 85 years old with active COVID-19. The CDR3 region is CASSLDRSLNHYEQYF. The CDR3 bases are TGTGCCAGCAGCTTAGATCGGTCCCTTAACCACTACGAGCAGTACTTC.